This TCR beta chain was documented in a study of cytomegalovirus exposure and HLA in healthy donors. The study's findings and limits: Common viral pathogens (according to a later analysis) appeared linked to several of the most significant clusters. Later analysis demonstrated an association between a missense DCLRE1C variant and TCR beta V- and J-gene trimming. Investigators reported 150 to 200 TCR beta chains as tied to cytomegalovirus. Under in vitro conditions, a few CMV-associated chains were confirmed as specific for CMV antigens.

As to this clone: Its antigen is not known.

Use of 60 Vbeta and 13 Jbeta primers characterized the PCR. Produced via immunoSEQ multiplex PCR; TCRdb's table is partial and in-frame only. The sample yields roughly 230,000 clones, roughly 78% seen once. The TCR originated in a boy between 10 and 17 years old in good health and CMV-seronegative. Sequences were obtained from PBMCs.

CDR3 sequence (DNA): TGCGCCAGCAGCTTGGGTTTTAGCGGGAGGGCTTATGAGCAGTTCTTC. It encodes CASSLGFSGRAYEQFF. This chain uses TRBV5-1 with TRBJ2-1; 11 positions match TRBD2. Losses at the gene ends were 0 bases for V and 8 bases for J; bases not matched to a gene: 7. Germline CDR1 is SGHRS and CDR2 is YFSETQ. The CDR3 is 16 amino acids. Combining the CDR3 with reference TRBV5-1 and TRBJ2-1 gives the whole variable domain KAGVTQTPRYLIKTRGQQVTLSCSPISGHRSVSWYQQTPGQGLQFLFEYFSETQRNKGNFPGRFSGRQFSNSRSEMNVSTLELGDSALYLCASSLGFSGRAYEQFFGPGTRLTVL.